The 23 T cell receptor beta chains below come from one sample, sequenced in a study of blood T cells in healthy people across ages. Combining a sample-barcoded 5' primer with a J-beta primer mix, a second PCR ran for roughly 7 to 12 cycles. In TCRdb, the 5' RACE reads were re-called with MiXCR into one record per CDR3 protein. The table shows fewer than 1.5 million distinct CDR3 sequences, with around 39% occurring only once. The sample taken for sequencing was blood. These receptors all stem from a woman under 30 in good health.

This chain links TRBV6-6 with TRBJ2-7; no reliable D call. Germline CDR1 and CDR2: MNHNY and SVGAGI (reference sequence). Trimming left V 10 bases short and J 0 bases short, with 16 bases between. This CDR3 is 14 amino acids long. CDR3 nucleotides: TGTGCCACCCGTGGCGGTTCGAGCTCCTACGAGCAGTACTTC. Amino acids: CATRGGSSSYEQYF.

This clonotype came up a few times. V is TRBV9 and J is TRBJ2-1; 10 nucleotides agree with TRBD2. The CDR3 extends over 15 amino acids. Trimming cost V 1 base and J 9 bases; bases outside gene matches: 7. Germline CDR1 SGDLS, CDR2 YYNGEE. The DNA for the CDR3 is TGTGCCAGCAGCGTAAGTAGCGGGGGGCTCTCTGAGCAGTTCTTC. Translated, it gives CASSVSSGGLSEQFF.

This clonotype has just one count. CDR3: CASSLLQGKLSSEQYF. CDR3 DNA: TGTGCCAGCAGCCTACTACAGGGAAAACTCTCCAGTGAGCAGTACTTC. The chain uses TRBV13 and TRBJ2-5, with D perhaps TRBD1 (6 bases). Trimming pared 5 bases from V and 11 bases from J, leaving 27 bases between. Per germline, CDR1 PRHDT and CDR2 FYEKMQ (reference sequence). The CDR3 totals 16 residues.

A word on this clonotype: At one end the junction does not follow the germline gene, possibly because of a read error. The CDR3 nucleotides are TGTCCCAGCAAGGGACAGGGGTATGGCTACACCTTC. This codes for CPSKGQGYGYTF. The chain carries TRBV5-6 and TRBJ1-2; 10 nucleotides match TRBD1. This CDR3 comprises 12 residues. CDR1 and CDR2 (germline): SGHDT, YYEEEE.

This chain connects TRBV20-1 to TRBJ1-5, with 8 bases fitting TRBD1. CDR3 length equals 15 residues. Germline CDR1 is DFQATT and CDR2 is SNEGSKA (reference sequence). The ends lost 5 bases at V and 6 bases at J; junction bases unmatched: 12. CDR3 protein: CSACKGQAGGQPQHF. For the CDR3, the DNA is TGCAGTGCTTGCAAGGGACAGGCAGGGGGTCAGCCCCAGCATTTT.

The chain couples TRBV10-2 to TRBJ2-3, with D perhaps matching TRBD2 (6 bases). Germline V lookup: CDR1 WSHSY, CDR2 SAAADI. V was pared by 5 bases and J by 4 bases, with 13 bases between. This CDR3 comprises 14 residues. The CDR3: CASSPPGLSDTQYF. The DNA for the CDR3 is TGCGCCAGCAGTCCTCCGGGACTTTCAGATACGCAGTATTTT.

Worth noting for this clonotype: A much larger clonotype is one base distant, so this may be a read error. The chain carries TRBV5-1 and TRBJ2-3; 10 bases fit TRBD2. J gave up 5 bases and V 4 bases, and 10 bases lay outside the gene matches. Germline-derived CDR1 and CDR2 are SGHRS and YFSETQ. The CDR3 consists of 16 residues. Here the CDR3 reads CASSLPGLAIIDTQYF. The CDR3 coding sequence is TGCGCCAGCAGCCTTCCGGGACTAGCGATCATAGATACGCAGTATTTT.

The chain carries TRBV20-1 and TRBJ2-2, with D tentatively TRBD1 or TRBD2 (6 bases each). V was shortened by 1 base and J by 4 bases, with 16 bases between the two germline ends. Germline CDR1 is DFQATT and CDR2 is SNEGSKA (reference sequence). The length of the CDR3 is 16 residues. In DNA form, the CDR3 reads TGCAGTGCTAGAGCGCAGGGGAGGTTGATCACCGGGGAGCTGTTTTTT. This codes for CSARAQGRLITGELFF.

This clonotype was seen a handful of times. V is TRBV15 and J is TRBJ2-4; 9 positions match TRBD2. Germline CDR1 and CDR2: LNHNV and YYDKDF (reference sequence). CDR3 length equals 20 residues. The J segment lost 0 bases and the V segment lost 3 bases, leaving 15 bases of the junction unmatched. In DNA, the CDR3 is TGTGCCACCAGCAGCCCCCCGGGACTAGCCCAGCATCTAGCCAAAAACATTCAGTACTTC. Translating it yields CATSSPPGLAQHLAKNIQYF. Combining the CDR3 with reference TRBV15 and TRBJ2-4 gives the whole variable domain DAMVIQNPRYQVTQFGKPVTLSCSQTLNHNVMYWYQQKSSQAPKLLFHYYDKDFNNEADTPDNFQSRRPNTSFCFLDIRSPGLGDTAMYLCATSSPPGLAQHLAKNIQYFGAGTRLSVL.

The sample holds many counts of this clonotype. This sequence joins TRBV4-1 and TRBJ2-7; no definite D call. The ends were cut back, 1 base at V and 2 bases at J, with 6 bases in the middle. This CDR3 is 13 amino acids long. In germline, CDR1 is MGHRA, CDR2 YSYEKL. CDR3 protein: CASSQADAYEQYF. In nucleotides, the CDR3 is TGCGCCAGCAGCCAAGCCGACGCCTACGAGCAGTACTTC.

This clonotype was observed a few times. The chain carries TRBV20-1 and TRBJ2-7, with D unresolved. From germline, CDR1 is DFQATT and CDR2 SNEGSKA (reference sequence). This CDR3 has 13 residues. V dropped 1 base and J dropped 7 bases, with 14 bases sitting between them. CDR3 residues: CSARAEQVGEQYF. The CDR3 nucleotides are TGCAGTGCTAGAGCTGAGCAAGTGGGAGAGCAGTACTTC.

This clonotype was seen a handful of times. V gene TRBV4-1 combines with J gene TRBJ2-5, with 7 positions matching TRBD1. The CDR3 length is 18 residues. Germline V gene sequence: CDR1 MGHRA, CDR2 YSYEKL. V trimming: 1 base; J trimming: 11 bases; junction bases outside the gene matches: 22. The CDR3 region is CASSQGPRRQGSSVGQYF. The CDR3 nucleotides read TGCGCCAGCAGCCAAGGACCCAGGAGACAGGGTTCGAGTGTTGGTCAGTACTTC.

This clonotype was detected only a few times. The J gene is TRBJ2-1, the V gene TRBV20-1; 7 positions match TRBD2. Germline CDR1 reads DFQATT; CDR2 reads SNEGSKA (reference sequence). The junction had 8 bases not matched to a gene; V was cut back by 6 bases and J by 12 bases. This CDR3 has 11 residues. CDR3 protein: CSARDYSWQFF. Written as DNA, the CDR3 is TGCAGTGCACGGGACTACTCCTGGCAGTTCTTC.

This chain links TRBV20-1 with TRBJ2-7; TRBD2 matches 7 bases. The ends lost 6 bases at V and 5 bases at J; junction bases unmatched: 10. Germline V CDR1 and CDR2: DFQATT, SNEGSKA (reference sequence). This CDR3 has 13 residues. For the CDR3, the DNA is TGCAGTGCCCACAGGACTAGAAGGAACGAGCAGTACTTC. This encodes CSAHRTRRNEQYF.

This clonotype was seen repeatedly, ten times or more. The chain combines TRBV10-3 with TRBJ2-7; D gene ambiguous. Trimming stripped 0 bases from V and 3 bases from J, with 6 bases between. Germline CDR1 reads ENHRY; CDR2 reads SYGVKD. This CDR3 spans 13 amino acids. DNA of the CDR3: TGTGCCATCAGTGAGTCCTCTAACTACGAGCAGTACTTC. Its protein is CAISESSNYEQYF.

The rearrangement links TRBV5-1 to TRBJ2-5; D uncertain. The V gene lost 0 bases and the J gene lost 1 base, with 13 bases spanning the gap. This CDR3 contains 16 residues. Per the germline V gene, CDR1 is SGHRS and CDR2 is YFSETQ. The CDR3 here is CASSLVGSTTQETQYF. As DNA, the CDR3 is TGCGCCAGCAGCTTGGTGGGCAGTACCACCCAAGAGACCCAGTACTTC.

The rearrangement links TRBV29-1 to TRBJ1-2, with a tentative D call TRBD1 (6 bases). V was trimmed by 4 bases and J by 8 bases, leaving 23 bases between them. The germline V gene encodes CDR1 SQVTM and CDR2 ANQGSEA. The CDR3 has 15 residues. CDR3 sequence: CSVGATGGLSGGYTF. The CDR3 region has the DNA TGCAGCGTTGGCGCTACTGGGGGCCTTTCTGGAGGCTACACCTTC. The complete variable domain, with remaining parts taken from reference TRBV29-1 and TRBJ1-2, reads SAVISQKPSRDICQRGTSLTIQCQVDSQVTMMFWYRQQPGQSLTLIATANQGSEATYESGFVIDKFPISRPNLTFSTLTVSNMSPEDSSIYLCSVGATGGLSGGYTFGSGTRLTVV.

V gene TRBV7-3 combines with J gene TRBJ2-2, with D maybe TRBD2 (6 bases). Germline V gives CDR1 SGHTA, CDR2 FQGTGA. The CDR3 covers 15 residues. V dropped 1 base and J dropped 3 bases, with 9 bases sitting between them. The CDR3 region has the DNA TGTGCCAGCAGCTTAATGGGGGGTTACACCGGGGAGCTGTTTTTT. Amino acid sequence: CASSLMGGYTGELFF. The variable domain in full, completed from reference TRBV7-3 and TRBJ2-2, reads GAGVSQTPSNKVTEKGKYVELRCDPISGHTALYWYRQSLGQGPEFLIYFQGTGAADDSGLPNDRFFAVRPEGSVSTLKIQRTERGDSAVYLCASSLMGGYTGELFFGEGSRLTVL.

In its sample, this clonotype was seen many times. This sequence joins TRBV14 and TRBJ2-3; 8 nucleotides align to TRBD2. Trimming took 1 base from V and 0 from J; bases not matched to a gene: 3. The germline V gene has CDR1 SGHDN and CDR2 FVKESK. The CDR3 spans 16 residues. The CDR3 here is CASSQGSSGSTDTQYF. The DNA of the CDR3 is TGTGCCAGCAGCCAAGGATCTAGCGGGAGCACAGATACGCAGTATTTT. The full variable domain, in which reference TRBV14 and TRBJ2-3 provide the parts outside the CDR3, is EAGVTQFPSHSVIEKGQTVTLRCDPISGHDNLYWYRRVMGKEIKFLLHFVKESKQDESGMPNNRFLAERTGGTYSTLKVQPAELEDSGVYFCASSQGSSGSTDTQYFGPGTRLTVL.

This clonotype was seen at least ten times. The chain carries TRBV4-2 and TRBJ2-7; D remains ambiguous. This CDR3 is built from 13 residues. The germline gives CDR1 LGHNA, CDR2 YNFKEQ. V lost 0 bases and J 3 bases, leaving 6 bases between the germline ends. The CDR3 reads CASSQEVYYEQYF. As DNA, the CDR3 is TGTGCCAGCAGCCAAGAGGTCTACTACGAGCAGTACTTC.

The rearrangement links TRBV6-5 to TRBJ1-1; 9 bases align to TRBD1. This CDR3 has 14 residues. J was trimmed by 7 bases and V by 6 bases; bases with no gene match: 9. CDR1 is MNHEY, CDR2 SVGAGI, per germline. The CDR3 DNA follows: TGTGCCAGCAGCGCCACAGGGGGCGCAGGTGAAGCTTTCTTT. This sequence encodes CASSATGGAGEAFF.

The chain recombines TRBV28 with TRBJ1-1, with D possibly TRBD1 on 5 matching bases. Trimming shortened V by 2 bases and J by 8 bases, and 15 bases separated the two germline ends. The length of the CDR3 is 14 residues. Germline assignment: CDR1 MDHEN and CDR2 SYDVKM. The CDR3 DNA reads TGTGCCAGCAGTTTAGACGCGACAGAAGGCGAAGCTTTCTTT. This encodes CASSLDATEGEAFF.

The chain joins TRBV15 to TRBJ2-7, with TRBD2 matching 7 bases. The CDR3 has 15 residues. Germline CDR1 LNHNV, CDR2 YYDKDF (reference sequence). With V trimmed by 2 bases and J by 1 base, 5 bases remained unmatched. The CDR3 DNA follows: TGTGCCACCAGCAGACTTCCCGGGAGGTCCTACGAGCAGTACTTC. Encoded protein: CATSRLPGRSYEQYF.